These T cell receptor beta chains were read from a single sample in a study of OX40 agonist ivuxolimab in advanced cancers. Clones were read by immunoSEQ multiplex PCR, and TCRdb kept only the in-frame ones, dropping some. The sample holds under 20,000 clones, 90% seen once. The sample consisted of CD4+ or CD8+ T cells sorted from blood, taken in a trial of the OX40 agonist ivuxolimab. Receptors were obtained from an adult with an advanced solid tumor such as melanoma, head and neck, liver or kidney cancer. Each CDR3 is given with its conserved first and last residue. The D gene is left open where the match is weak. Clone size appears in some rows only: once, few, many, or a class for an expanded clone.

TRBJ2-1 | TRBV6-6 | . | . | CASSGQIYNEQFF | TGTGCCAGCAGCGGACAGATATACAATGAGCAGTTCTTC
TRBJ2-5 | TRBV25-1 | TRBD1 | . | CASSESGTGVRETQYF | TGTGCCAGCAGTGAATCCGGGACAGGAGTGCGAGAGACCCAGTACTTC
TRBJ2-5 | TRBV7-9 | . | . | CASSSLPGVEETQYF | TGTGCCAGCAGCTCCTTACCGGGAGTGGAAGAGACCCAGTACTTC
TRBJ2-1 | TRBV19 | . | . | CASSSPGAQFF | TGTGCCAGTAGTTCCCCCGGGGCGCAGTTCTTC
TRBJ1-6 | TRBV9 | . | . | CASSATRSEYNSPLHF | TGTGCCAGCAGCGCCACACGATCTGAATATAATTCACCCCTCCACTTT
TRBJ2-5 | TRBV7-8 | TRBD2 | . | CAIGGGPERAQYF | TGTGCCATCGGGGGGGGCCCCGAGAGGGCCCAGTACTTC
TRBJ2-5 | TRBV28 | . | . | CASSLIVGGGGEQQETQYF | TGTGCCAGCAGTTTAATCGTCGGGGGTGGAGGCGAACAGCAAGAGACCCAGTACTTC
TRBJ1-4 | TRBV6-5 | . | once | CASSWGTNEKLFF | TGTGCCAGCAGTTGGGGGACTAATGAAAAACTGTTTTTT
TRBJ2-7 | TRBV7-2 | TRBD2 | . | CASSLGTSGWYEQYF | TGTGCCAGCAGCTTAGGGACTAGCGGGTGGTACGAGCAGTACTTC
TRBJ1-6 | TRBV13 | . | . | CASSRDTSPLHF | TGTGCCAGCAGCCGCGACACTTCACCCCTCCACTTT
TRBJ2-4 | TRBV29-1 | . | once | CSVEVGGPKNIQYF | TGCAGCGTTGAGGTTGGGGGACCCAAAAACATTCAGTACTTC
TRBJ1-6 | TRBV27 | . | . | CASRLTGYDSPLHF | TGTGCCAGCAGGCTTACAGGGTATGATTCACCCCTCCACTTT
TRBJ1-5 | TRBV19 | . | . | CASSMGPLTGYQPQHF | TGTGCCAGTAGTATGGGCCCCCTAACAGGCTATCAGCCCCAGCATTTT
TRBJ2-7 | TRBV11-1 | . | . | CASSRTLREQYF | TGTGCCAGCAGTCGGACACTCCGGGAGCAGTACTTC
TRBJ1-5 | TRBV19 | . | few | CASSRSRDSNQPQHF | TGTGCCAGTAGTAGATCCCGGGACAGCAATCAGCCCCAGCATTTT